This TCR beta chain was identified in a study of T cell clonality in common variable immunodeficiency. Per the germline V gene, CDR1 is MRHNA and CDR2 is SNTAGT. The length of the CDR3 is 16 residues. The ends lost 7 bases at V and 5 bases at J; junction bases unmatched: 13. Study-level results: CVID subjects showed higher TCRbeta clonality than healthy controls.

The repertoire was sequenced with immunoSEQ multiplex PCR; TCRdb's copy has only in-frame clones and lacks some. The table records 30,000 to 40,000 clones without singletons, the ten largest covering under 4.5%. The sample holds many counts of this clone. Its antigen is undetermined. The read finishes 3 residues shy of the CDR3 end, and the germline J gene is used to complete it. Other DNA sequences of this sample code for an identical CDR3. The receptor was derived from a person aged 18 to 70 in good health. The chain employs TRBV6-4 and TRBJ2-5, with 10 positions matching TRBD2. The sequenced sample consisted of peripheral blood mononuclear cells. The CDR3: CASNKGSGRAGETQYF. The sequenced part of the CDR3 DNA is TGTGCCAGCAATAAGGGAAGCGGGAGGGCCGGGGAGACC.